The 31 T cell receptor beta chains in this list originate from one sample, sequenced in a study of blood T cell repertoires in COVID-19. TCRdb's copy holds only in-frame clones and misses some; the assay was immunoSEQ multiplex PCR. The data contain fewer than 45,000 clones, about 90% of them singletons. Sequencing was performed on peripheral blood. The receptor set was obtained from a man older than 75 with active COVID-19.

The DNA for the CDR3 is TGTGCCAGCAGTGTGGCGGGAGGGTGGAATGAGCAGTTCTTC. This encodes CASSVAGGWNEQFF. The J gene is TRBJ2-1, the V gene TRBV2; 9 nucleotides align to TRBD2. Germline assignment: CDR1 SNHLY and CDR2 FYNNEI. V dropped 4 bases and J dropped 7; count of bases not matched to a gene: 5. This CDR3 is built from 14 residues.

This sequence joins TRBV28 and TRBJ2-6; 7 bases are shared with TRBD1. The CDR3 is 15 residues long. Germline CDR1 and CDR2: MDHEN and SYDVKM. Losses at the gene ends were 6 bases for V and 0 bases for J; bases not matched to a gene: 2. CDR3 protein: CASSPGGSGANVLTF. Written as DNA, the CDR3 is TGTGCCAGCAGCCCAGGGGGCTCTGGGGCCAACGTCCTGACTTTC.

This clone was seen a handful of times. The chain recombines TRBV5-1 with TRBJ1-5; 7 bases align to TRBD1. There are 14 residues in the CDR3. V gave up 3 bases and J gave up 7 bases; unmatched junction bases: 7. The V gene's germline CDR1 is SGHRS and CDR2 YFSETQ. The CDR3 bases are TGCGCCAGCAGCTCGGGACAACAGGGGCAGCCCCAGCATTTT. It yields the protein CASSSGQQGQPQHF.

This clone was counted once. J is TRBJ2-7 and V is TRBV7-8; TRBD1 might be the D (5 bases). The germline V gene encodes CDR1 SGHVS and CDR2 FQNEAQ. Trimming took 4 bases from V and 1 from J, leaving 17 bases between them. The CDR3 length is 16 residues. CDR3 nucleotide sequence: TGTGCCAGCAGCTGGGGTCGAGGCAGGGCGTCCTACGAGCAGTACTTC. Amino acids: CASSWGRGRASYEQYF.

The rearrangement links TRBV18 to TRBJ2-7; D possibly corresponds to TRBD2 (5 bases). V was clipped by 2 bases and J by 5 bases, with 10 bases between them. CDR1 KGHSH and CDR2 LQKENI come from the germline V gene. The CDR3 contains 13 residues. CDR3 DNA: TGTGCCAGCTCACCAAGTATGCGGGACGAGCAGTACTTC. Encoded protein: CASSPSMRDEQYF.

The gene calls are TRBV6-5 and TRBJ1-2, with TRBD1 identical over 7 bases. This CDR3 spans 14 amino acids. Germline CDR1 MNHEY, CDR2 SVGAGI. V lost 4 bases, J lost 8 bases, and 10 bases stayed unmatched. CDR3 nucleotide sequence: TGTGCCAGCAGTTTGGGGACAGCCGAACGGGGCTACACCTTC. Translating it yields CASSLGTAERGYTF.

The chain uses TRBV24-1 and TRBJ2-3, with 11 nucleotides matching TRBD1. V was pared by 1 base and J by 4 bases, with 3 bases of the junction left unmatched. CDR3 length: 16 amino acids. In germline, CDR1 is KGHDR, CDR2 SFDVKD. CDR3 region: CATSDFGTGGPDTQYF. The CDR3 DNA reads TGTGCCACCAGTGATTTTGGGACAGGGGGACCAGATACGCAGTATTTT.

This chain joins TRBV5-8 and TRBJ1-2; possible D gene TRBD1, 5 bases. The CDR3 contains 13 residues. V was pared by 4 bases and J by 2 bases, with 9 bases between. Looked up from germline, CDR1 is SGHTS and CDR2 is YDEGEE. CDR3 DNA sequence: TGTGCCAGCAGCACAGGTTTGAACTATGGCTACACCTTC. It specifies CASSTGLNYGYTF.

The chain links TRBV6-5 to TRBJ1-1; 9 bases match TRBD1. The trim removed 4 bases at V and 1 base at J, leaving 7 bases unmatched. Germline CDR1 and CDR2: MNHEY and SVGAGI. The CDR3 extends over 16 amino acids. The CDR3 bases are TGTGCCAGCAGTTCACAGGGGGCAAGGCGGAACACTGAAGCTTTCTTT. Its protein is CASSSQGARRNTEAFF.

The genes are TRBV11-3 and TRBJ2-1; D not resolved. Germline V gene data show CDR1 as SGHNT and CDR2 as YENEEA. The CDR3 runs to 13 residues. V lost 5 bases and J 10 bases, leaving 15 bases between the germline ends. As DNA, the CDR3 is TGTGCCAGCAGCCCTAACTACCGGAGCGAGCAGTTCTTC. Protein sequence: CASSPNYRSEQFF.

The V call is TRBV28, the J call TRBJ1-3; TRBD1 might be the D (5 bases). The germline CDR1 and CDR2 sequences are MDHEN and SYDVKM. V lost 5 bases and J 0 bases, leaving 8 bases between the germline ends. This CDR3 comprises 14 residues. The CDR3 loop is CASSGAHSGNTIYF. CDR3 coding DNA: TGTGCCAGCAGTGGGGCCCACTCTGGAAACACCATATATTTT.

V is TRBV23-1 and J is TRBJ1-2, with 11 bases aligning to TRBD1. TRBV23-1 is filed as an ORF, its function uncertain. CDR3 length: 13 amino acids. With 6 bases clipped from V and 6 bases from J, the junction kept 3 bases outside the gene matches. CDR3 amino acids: CASRRDRGNGYTF. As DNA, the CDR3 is TGCGCCAGCAGACGGGACAGGGGGAATGGCTACACCTTC.

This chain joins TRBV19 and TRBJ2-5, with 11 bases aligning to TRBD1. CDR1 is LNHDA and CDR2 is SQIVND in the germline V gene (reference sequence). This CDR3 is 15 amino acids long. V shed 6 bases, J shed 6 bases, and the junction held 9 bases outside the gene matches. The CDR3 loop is CASSQDRGHFQTQYF. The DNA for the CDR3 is TGTGCCAGTAGCCAGGACAGGGGGCATTTTCAGACCCAGTACTTC.

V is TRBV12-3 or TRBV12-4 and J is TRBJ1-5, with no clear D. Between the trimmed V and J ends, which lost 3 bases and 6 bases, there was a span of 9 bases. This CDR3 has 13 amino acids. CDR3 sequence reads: CASSLGEGQPQHF. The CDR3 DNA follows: TGTGCCAGCAGTTTGGGAGAGGGTCAGCCCCAGCATTTT.

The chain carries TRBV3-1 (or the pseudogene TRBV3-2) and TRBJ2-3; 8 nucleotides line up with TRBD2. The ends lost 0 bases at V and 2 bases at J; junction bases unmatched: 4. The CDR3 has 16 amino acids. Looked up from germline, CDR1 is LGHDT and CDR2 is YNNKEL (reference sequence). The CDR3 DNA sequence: TGTGCCAGCAGCCAAGAGGGGACTAGGTTCACAGATACGCAGTATTTT. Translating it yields CASSQEGTRFTDTQYF.

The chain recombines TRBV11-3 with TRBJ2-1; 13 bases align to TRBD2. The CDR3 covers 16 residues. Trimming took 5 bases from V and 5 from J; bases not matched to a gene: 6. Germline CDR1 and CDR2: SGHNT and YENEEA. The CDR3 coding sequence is TGTGCCAGCAGCGCCCGGACTAGCGGGAGCCACAATGAGCAGTTCTTC. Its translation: CASSARTSGSHNEQFF. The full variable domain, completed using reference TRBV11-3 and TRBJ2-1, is EAGVVQSPRYKIIEKKQPVAFWCNPISGHNTLYWYLQNLGQGPELLIRYENEEAVDDSQLPKDRFSAERLKGVDSTLKIQPAELGDSAVYLCASSARTSGSHNEQFFGPGTRLTVL.

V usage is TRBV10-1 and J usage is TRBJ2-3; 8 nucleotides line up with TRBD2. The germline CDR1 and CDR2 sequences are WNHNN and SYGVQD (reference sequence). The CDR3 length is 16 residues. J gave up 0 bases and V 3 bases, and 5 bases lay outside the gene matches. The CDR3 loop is CASSEGGRTSTDTQYF. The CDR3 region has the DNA TGCGCCAGCAGTGAAGGCGGGAGGACTAGCACAGATACGCAGTATTTT.

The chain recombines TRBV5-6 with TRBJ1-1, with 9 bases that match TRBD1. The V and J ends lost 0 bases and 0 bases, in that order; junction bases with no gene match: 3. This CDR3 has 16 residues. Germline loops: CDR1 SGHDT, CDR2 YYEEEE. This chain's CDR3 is CASSLGQGVLNTEAFF. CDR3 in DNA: TGTGCCAGCAGCTTGGGACAGGGGGTGCTGAACACTGAAGCTTTCTTT.

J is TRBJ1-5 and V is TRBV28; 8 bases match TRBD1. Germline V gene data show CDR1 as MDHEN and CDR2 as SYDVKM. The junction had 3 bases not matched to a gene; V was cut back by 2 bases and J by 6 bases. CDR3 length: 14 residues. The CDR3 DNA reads TGTGCCAGCAGTTTAAACGGACAGGGTCAGCCCCAGCATTTT. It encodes CASSLNGQGQPQHF.

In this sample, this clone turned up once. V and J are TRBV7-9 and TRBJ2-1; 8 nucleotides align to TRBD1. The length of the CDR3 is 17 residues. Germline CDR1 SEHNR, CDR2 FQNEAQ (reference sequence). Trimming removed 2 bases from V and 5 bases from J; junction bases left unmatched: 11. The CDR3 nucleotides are TGTGCCAGCAGCTTAAGCGCCCGGACAGGGAACAACAATGAGCAGTTCTTC. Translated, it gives CASSLSARTGNNNEQFF. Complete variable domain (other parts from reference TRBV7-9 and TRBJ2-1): DTGVSQNPRHKITKRGQNVTFRCDPISEHNRLYWYRQTLGQGPEFLTYFQNEAQLEKSRLLSDRFSAERPKGSFSTLEIQRTEQGDSAMYLCASSLSARTGNNNEQFFGPGTRLTVL.

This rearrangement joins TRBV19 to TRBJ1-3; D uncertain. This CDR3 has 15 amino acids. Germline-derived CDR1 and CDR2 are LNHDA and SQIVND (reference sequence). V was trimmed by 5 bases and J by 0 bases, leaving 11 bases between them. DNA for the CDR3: TGTGCCAGTAGTGAGGTTTTTGGCTCTGGAAACACCATATATTTT. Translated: CASSEVFGSGNTIYF.

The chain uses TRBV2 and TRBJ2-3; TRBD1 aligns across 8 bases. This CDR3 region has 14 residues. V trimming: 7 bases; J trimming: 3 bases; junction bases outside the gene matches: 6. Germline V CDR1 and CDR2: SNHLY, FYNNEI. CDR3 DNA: TGTGCCAGCACAGCACAGGGGGTGACAGATACGCAGTATTTT. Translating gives CASTAQGVTDTQYF.

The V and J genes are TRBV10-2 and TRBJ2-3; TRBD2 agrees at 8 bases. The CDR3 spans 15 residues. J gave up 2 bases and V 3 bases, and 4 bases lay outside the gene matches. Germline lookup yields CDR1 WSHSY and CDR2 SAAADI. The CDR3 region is CASSELAGFTDTQYF. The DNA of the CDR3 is TGCGCCAGCAGTGAATTAGCGGGGTTCACAGATACGCAGTATTTT.

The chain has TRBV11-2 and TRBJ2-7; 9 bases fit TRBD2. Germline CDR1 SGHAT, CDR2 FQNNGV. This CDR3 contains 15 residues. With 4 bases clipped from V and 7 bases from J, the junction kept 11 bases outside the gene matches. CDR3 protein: CASSSPGGRAREQYF. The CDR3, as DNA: TGTGCCAGCAGCTCGCCAGGCGGGAGGGCGCGGGAGCAGTACTTC.

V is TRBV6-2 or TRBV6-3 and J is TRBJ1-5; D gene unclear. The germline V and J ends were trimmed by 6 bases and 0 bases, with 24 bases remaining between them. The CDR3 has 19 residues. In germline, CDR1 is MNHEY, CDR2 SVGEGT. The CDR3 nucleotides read TGTGCCAGCAGCCCCCACAAGACATCCGTTGGTTCTAGCAATCAGCCCCAGCATTTT. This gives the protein CASSPHKTSVGSSNQPQHF.

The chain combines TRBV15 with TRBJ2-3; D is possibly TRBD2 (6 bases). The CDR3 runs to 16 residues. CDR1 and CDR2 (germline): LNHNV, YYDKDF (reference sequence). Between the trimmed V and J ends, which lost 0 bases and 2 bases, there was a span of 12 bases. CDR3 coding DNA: TGTGCCACCAGCAGAGATCCAGGACTAATCACAGATACGCAGTATTTT. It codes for CATSRDPGLITDTQYF.

DNA of the CDR3: TGTGCCAGCAGCTTCATCCGCGAGGGAATGTACAATGAGCAGTTCTTC. This gives the protein CASSFIREGMYNEQFF. This chain joins TRBV11-2 and TRBJ2-1; tentative D call: TRBD2 (5 bases). Germline V gives CDR1 SGHAT, CDR2 FQNNGV. The CDR3 runs 16 residues. V gave up 3 bases and J gave up 4 bases, with 16 bases separating them.

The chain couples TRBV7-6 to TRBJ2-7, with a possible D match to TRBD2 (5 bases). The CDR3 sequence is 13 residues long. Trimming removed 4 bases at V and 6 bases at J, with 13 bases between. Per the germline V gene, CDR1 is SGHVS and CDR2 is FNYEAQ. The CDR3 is CASSSKIRGEQYF. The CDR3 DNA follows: TGTGCCAGCAGCTCAAAGATTCGGGGCGAGCAGTACTTC.

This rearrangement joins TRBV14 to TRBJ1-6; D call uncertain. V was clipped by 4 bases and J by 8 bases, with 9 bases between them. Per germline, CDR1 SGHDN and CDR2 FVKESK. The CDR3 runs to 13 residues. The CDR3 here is CASSPSSHSPLHF. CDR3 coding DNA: TGTGCCAGCAGCCCATCTAGCCATTCACCCCTCCACTTT.

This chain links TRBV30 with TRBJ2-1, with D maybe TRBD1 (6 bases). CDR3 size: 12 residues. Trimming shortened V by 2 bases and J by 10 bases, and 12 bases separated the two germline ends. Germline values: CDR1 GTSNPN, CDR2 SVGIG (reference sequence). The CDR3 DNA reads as TGTGCCTGGAGTATCACAGGGCGCGAGCAGTTCTTC. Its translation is CAWSITGREQFF.

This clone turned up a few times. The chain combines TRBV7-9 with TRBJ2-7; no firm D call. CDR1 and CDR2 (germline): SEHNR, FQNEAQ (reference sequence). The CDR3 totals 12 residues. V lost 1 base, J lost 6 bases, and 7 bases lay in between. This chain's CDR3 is CASSLGPTEQYF. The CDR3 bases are TGTGCCAGCAGCTTAGGGCCCACCGAGCAGTACTTC.